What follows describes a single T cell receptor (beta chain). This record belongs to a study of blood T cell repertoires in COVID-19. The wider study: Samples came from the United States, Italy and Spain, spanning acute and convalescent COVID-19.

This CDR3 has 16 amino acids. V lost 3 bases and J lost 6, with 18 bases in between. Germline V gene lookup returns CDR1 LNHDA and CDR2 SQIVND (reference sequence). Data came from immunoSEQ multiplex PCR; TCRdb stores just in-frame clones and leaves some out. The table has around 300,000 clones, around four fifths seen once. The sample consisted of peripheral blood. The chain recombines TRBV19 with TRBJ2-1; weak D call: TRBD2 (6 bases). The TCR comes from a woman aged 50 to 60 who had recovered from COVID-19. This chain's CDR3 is CASSIGLGRVGNEQFF. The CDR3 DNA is TGTGCCAGTAGTATCGGGCTCGGGAGAGTGGGCAATGAGCAGTTCTTC.